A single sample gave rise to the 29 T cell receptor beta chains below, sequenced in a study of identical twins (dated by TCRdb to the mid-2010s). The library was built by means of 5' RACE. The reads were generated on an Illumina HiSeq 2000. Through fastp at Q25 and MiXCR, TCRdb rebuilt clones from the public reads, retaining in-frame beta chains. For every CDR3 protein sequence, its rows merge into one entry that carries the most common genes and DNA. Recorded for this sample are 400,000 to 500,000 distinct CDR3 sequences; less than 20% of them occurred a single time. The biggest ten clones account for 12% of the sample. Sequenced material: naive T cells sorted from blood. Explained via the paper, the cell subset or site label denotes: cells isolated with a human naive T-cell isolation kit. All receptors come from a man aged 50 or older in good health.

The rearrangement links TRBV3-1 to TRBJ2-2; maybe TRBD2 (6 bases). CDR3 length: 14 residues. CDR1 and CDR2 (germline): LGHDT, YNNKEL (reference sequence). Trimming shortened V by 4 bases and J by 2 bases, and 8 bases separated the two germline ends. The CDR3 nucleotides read TGTGCCAGCAGCCCTAGCGTTAACACCGGGGAGCTGTTTTTT. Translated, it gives CASSPSVNTGELFF.

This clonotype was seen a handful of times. CDR3 nucleotides: TGTGCCAGCAGTGAATCTGGGACTACCAAGCAGTTCTTC. Translation: CASSESGTTKQFF. The rearrangement uses TRBV25-1 and TRBJ2-1; 7 nucleotides align to TRBD2. The germline V gene has CDR1 MGHDK and CDR2 SYGVNS. The V segment lost 1 base and the J segment 11 bases; nucleotides outside the gene matches: 5. The CDR3 is 13 amino acids.

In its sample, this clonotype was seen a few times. In DNA, the CDR3 is TGTGCCAGCAGTCGCTCGCCTTGGCGCCGAGGGGTCTACAATGAGCAGTTCTTC. Translated: CASSRSPWRRGVYNEQFF. The chain carries TRBV6-5 and TRBJ2-1; D is tentatively TRBD1 or TRBD2 (5 bases each). V was cut by 5 bases and J by 3 bases, with 23 bases left in between. The germline V gene encodes CDR1 MNHEY and CDR2 SVGAGI. The CDR3 consists of 18 residues.

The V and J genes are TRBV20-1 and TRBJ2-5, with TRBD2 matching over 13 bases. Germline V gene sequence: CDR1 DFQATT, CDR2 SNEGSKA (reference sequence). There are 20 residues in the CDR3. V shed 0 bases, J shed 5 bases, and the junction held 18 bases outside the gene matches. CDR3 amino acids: CSARDRSTQAKTSGRETQYF. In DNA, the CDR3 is TGCAGTGCTAGAGATAGGTCAACCCAAGCCAAGACTAGCGGGAGGGAGACCCAGTACTTC.

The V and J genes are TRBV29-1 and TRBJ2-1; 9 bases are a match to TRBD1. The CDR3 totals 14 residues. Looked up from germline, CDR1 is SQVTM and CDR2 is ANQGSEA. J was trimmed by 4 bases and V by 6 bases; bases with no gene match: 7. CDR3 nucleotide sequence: TGCAGCGTGGGGGGACAGGGTGGGTACAATGAGCAGTTCTTC. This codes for CSVGGQGGYNEQFF.

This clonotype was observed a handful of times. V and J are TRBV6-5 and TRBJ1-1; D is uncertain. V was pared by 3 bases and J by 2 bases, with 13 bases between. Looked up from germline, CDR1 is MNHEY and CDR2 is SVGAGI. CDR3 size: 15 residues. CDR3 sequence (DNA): TGTGCCAGCAGTTATCTAGGACGGGTTAACACTGAAGCTTTCTTT. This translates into CASSYLGRVNTEAFF.

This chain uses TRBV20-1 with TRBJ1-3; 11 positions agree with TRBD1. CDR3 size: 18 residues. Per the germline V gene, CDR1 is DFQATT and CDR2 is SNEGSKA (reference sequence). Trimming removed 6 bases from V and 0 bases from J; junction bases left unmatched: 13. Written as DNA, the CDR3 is TGCAGTGCCCTACCCATAACCGGGACAGGGGGCTCTGGAAACACCATATATTTT. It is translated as CSALPITGTGGSGNTIYF.

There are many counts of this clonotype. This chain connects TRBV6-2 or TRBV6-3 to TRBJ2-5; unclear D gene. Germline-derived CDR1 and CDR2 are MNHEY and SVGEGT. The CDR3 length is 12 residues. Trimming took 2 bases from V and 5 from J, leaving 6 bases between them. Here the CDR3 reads CASSYGFETQYF. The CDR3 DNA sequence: TGTGCCAGCAGTTACGGCTTTGAGACCCAGTACTTC.

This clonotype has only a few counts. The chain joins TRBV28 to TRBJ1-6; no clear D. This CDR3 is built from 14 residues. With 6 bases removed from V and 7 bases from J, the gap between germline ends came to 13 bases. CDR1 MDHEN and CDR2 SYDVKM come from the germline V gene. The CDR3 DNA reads TGTGCCAGCAGACCCCAGATCACCAATTCACCCCTCCACTTT. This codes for CASRPQITNSPLHF.

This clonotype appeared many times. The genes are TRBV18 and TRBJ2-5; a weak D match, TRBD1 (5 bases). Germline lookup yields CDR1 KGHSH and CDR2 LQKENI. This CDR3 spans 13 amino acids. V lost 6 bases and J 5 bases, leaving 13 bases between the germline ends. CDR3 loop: CASSPWGFETQYF. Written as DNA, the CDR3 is TGTGCCAGCTCCCCTTGGGGCTTCGAGACCCAGTACTTC.

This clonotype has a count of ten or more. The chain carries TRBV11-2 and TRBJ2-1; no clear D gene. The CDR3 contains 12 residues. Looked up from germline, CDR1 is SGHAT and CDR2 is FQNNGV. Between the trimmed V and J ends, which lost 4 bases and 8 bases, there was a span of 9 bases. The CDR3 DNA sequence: TGTGCCAGCAGCTCACCTGTCTATGAGCAGTTCTTC. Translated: CASSSPVYEQFF.

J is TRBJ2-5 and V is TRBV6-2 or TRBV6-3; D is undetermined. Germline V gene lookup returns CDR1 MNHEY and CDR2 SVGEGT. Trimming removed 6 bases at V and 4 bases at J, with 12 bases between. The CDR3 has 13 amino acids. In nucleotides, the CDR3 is TGTGCCAGCAGAAAGGGCCTTGGAGAGACCCAGTACTTC. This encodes CASRKGLGETQYF.

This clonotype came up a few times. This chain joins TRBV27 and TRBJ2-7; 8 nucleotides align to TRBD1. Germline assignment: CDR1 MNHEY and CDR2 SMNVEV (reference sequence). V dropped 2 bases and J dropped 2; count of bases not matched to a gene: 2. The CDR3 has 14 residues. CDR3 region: CASSLTGGPYEQYF. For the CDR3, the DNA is TGTGCCAGCAGTTTAACAGGGGGGCCCTACGAGCAGTACTTC.

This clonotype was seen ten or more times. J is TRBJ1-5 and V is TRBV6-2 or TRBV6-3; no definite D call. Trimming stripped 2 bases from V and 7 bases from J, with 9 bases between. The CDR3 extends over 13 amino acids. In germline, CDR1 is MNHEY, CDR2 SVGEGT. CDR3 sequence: CASSYRVTQPQHF. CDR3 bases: TGTGCCAGCAGTTACAGGGTAACCCAGCCCCAGCATTTT.

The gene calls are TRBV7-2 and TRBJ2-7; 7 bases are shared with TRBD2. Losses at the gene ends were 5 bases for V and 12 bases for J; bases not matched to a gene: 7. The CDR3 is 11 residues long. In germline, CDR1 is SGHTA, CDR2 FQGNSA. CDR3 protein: CASSPGGYPYF. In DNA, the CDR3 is TGTGCCAGCAGCCCCGGGGGGTATCCGTACTTC.

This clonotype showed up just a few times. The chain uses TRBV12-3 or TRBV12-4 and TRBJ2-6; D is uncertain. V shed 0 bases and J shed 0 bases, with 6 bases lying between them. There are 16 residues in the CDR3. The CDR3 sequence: CASSLARSSGANVLTF. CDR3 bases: TGTGCCAGCAGTTTAGCACGCAGCTCTGGGGCCAACGTCCTGACTTTC.

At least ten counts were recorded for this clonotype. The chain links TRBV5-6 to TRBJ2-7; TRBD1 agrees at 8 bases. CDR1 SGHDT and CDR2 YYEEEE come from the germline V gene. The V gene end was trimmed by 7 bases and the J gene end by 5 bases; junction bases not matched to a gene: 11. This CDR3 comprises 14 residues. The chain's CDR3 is CASGTDRGADEQYF. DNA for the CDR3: TGTGCCAGCGGAACAGACAGGGGAGCTGACGAGCAGTACTTC.

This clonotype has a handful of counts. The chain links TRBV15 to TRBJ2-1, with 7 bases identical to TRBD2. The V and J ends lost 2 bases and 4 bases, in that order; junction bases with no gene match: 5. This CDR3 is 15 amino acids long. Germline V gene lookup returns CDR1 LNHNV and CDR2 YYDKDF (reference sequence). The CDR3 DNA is TGTGCCACCAGCAGACCCCGGGACTATTACAATGAGCAGTTCTTC. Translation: CATSRPRDYYNEQFF.

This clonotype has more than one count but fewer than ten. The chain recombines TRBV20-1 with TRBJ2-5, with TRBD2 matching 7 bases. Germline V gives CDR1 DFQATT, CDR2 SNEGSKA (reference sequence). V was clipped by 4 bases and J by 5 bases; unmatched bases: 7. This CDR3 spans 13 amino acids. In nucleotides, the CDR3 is TGCAGTGCTATGTCCAGCGGGACGGAGACCCAGTACTTC. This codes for CSAMSSGTETQYF.

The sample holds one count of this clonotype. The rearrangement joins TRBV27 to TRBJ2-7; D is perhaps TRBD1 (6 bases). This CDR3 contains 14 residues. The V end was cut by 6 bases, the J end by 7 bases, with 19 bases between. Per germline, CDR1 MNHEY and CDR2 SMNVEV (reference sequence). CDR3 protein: CASRRDTARREQYF. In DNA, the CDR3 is TGTGCCAGCAGACGGGACACGGCGAGGAGGGAGCAGTACTTC.

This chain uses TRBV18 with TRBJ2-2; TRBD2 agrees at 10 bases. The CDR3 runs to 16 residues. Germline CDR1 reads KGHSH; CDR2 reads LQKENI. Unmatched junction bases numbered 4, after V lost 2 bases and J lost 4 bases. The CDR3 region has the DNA TGTGCCAGCTCACCAAAACTAGCGGGACTCACCGGGGAGCTGTTTTTT. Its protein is CASSPKLAGLTGELFF.

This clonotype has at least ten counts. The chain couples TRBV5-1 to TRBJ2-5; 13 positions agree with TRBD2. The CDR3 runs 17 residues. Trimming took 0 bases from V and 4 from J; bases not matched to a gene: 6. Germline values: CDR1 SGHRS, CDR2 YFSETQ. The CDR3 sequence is CASSLGTSGRALETQYF. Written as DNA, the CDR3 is TGCGCCAGCAGCTTGGGAACTAGCGGGAGGGCCCTAGAGACCCAGTACTTC.

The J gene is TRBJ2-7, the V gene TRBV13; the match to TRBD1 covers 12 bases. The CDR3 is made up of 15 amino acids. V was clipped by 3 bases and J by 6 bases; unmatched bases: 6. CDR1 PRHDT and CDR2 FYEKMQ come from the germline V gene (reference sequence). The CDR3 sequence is CASSFTGTGGGEQYF. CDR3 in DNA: TGTGCCAGCAGCTTCACCGGGACAGGGGGCGGCGAGCAGTACTTC.

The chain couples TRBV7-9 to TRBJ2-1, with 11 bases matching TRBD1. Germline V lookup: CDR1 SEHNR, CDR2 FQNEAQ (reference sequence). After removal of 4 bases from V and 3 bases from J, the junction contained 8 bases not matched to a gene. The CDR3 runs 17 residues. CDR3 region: CASSSGQGGPFYNEQFF. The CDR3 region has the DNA TGTGCCAGCAGCTCGGGACAGGGGGGCCCATTCTACAATGAGCAGTTCTTC.

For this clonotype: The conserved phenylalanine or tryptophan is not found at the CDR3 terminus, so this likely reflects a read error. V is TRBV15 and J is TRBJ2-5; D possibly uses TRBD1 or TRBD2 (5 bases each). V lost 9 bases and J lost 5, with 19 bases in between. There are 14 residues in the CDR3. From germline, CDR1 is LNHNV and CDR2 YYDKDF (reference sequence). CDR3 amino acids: CATGYPGAIETQYS. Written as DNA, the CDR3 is TGTGCCACAGGGTACCCCGGGGCTATTGAGACCCAGTACTCC.

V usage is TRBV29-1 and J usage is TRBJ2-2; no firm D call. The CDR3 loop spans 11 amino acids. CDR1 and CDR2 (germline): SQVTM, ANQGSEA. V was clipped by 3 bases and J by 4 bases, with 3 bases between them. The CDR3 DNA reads TGCAGCGTTGATTTCACCGGGGAGCTGTTTTTT. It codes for CSVDFTGELFF.

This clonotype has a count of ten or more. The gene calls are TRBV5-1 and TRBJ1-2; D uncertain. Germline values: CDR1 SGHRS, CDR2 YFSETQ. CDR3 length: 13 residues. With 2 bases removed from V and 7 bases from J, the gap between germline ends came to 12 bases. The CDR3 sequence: CASSFRREGGYTF. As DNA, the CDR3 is TGCGCCAGCAGCTTCCGAAGGGAAGGTGGCTACACCTTC. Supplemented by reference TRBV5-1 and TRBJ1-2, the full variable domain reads KAGVTQTPRYLIKTRGQQVTLSCSPISGHRSVSWYQQTPGQGLQFLFEYFSETQRNKGNFPGRFSGRQFSNSRSEMNVSTLELGDSALYLCASSFRREGGYTFGSGTRLTVV.

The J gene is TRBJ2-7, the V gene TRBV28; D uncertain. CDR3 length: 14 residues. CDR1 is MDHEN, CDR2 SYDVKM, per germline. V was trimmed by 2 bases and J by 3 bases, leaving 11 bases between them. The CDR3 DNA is TGTGCCAGCAGTTTACAGCAACGATACTACGAGCAGTACTTC. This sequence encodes CASSLQQRYYEQYF.

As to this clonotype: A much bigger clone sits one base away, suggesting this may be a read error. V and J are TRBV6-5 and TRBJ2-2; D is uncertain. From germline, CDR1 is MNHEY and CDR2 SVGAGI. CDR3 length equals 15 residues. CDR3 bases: TGTGCCAGCTGTTACTCGACCGCCGTCCGGGGGGAGCTGTTTTTT. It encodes CASCYSTAVRGELFF.